This T cell receptor (beta chain) was recorded in a study of shared clonotypes between healthy human individuals. On this clone: Its target is unknown.

Between the trimmed V and J ends, which lost 4 bases and 5 bases, there was a span of 13 bases. Germline V gives CDR1 SGHRS, CDR2 YFSETQ. CDR3 length equals 14 residues. Repertoires were generated with immunoSEQ multiplex PCR, while TCRdb's copy carries only in-frame clones and drops some. The sample consists of some 2,500,000 clones, 92% of them appearing once. General study findings and limits: A limitation of the genetic and exposure-history diversity represented arose from few donors.

This TCR derives from a man aged 18 to 35 in good health. Some clones in this sample may be carry-over from other donors' samples. Material: naive CD4+ T cells from PBMCs. Subset defined: CD45RA+ positively selected. The V call is TRBV5-1, the J call TRBJ2-1; D tentatively reads TRBD1 or TRBD2 (5 bases each). CDR3 DNA: TGCGCCAGCAGCCCGGGACCGGGTGACAATGAGCAGTTCTTC. Translated: CASSPGPGDNEQFF.